The present entry profiles one T cell receptor (beta chain) with its context. This entry comes from a study of blood T cell repertoires in COVID-19. The overall study: COVID-19 samples collected from the United States, Italy and Spain covered acute and convalescent phases. T cells, B-cell-depleted T cells, or PBMCs supplied cDNA or gDNA.

Original analysis: Amplifying reference gene primers gave estimates of nucleated cell counts. Assay used: immunoSEQ multiplex PCR; TCRdb lists only in-frame clones, some missing. V, J and clone size derive from that table, while D and trimming were established from the DNA sequence. The data show under 300,000 clones, about 88% seen once. This CDR3 contains 13 residues. Germline assignment: CDR1 LNHDA and CDR2 SQIVND (reference sequence). V was shortened by 5 bases and J by 7 bases, with 12 bases between the two germline ends. The specimen was peripheral blood. The receptor's source is a man aged 18 to 35 with active or convalescent COVID-19. V is TRBV19 and J is TRBJ1-5, with D possibly being TRBD1 (5 bases). The CDR3 is CASSWGEEQPQHF. The CDR3 coding sequence is TGTGCCAGTAGTTGGGGGGAAGAGCAGCCCCAGCATTTT.